This TCR beta chain appears in the sequencing data of a study of blood T cell repertoires in COVID-19. At the level of the study: Sites in the United States, Italy and Spain provided acute and convalescent COVID-19 samples.

How the authors handled the data: Amplifying reference gene primers gave estimates of nucleated cell counts. Produced via immunoSEQ multiplex PCR; TCRdb's table is partial and in-frame only. The D gene and trimming were derived from the DNA, and the V and J assignments and clone size from that table. The table has fewer than 350,000 clones, 88% seen once; the top ten hold 0.75% to 1%. Those who participated ranged in age from about 18 to 95 years and resided in roughly 26 US areas. Recovered status in Cohort 3 required two negative PCRs, clearance, or symptom resolution. Unmatched junction bases numbered 5, after V lost 1 base and J lost 2 bases. Germline V gene lookup returns CDR1 SGHRS and CDR2 YFSETQ. CDR3 size: 16 residues.

The sequencing input was PBMCs or T cells enriched from blood (not recorded which). The sequence was obtained from a woman under 40 who had recovered from COVID-19. The gene calls are TRBV5-1 and TRBJ1-3; 8 bases fit TRBD1. Written as DNA, the CDR3 is TGCGCCAGCAGCTTGTGGCAGGGGGCTGCTGGAAACACCATATATTTT. Translation gives CASSLWQGAAGNTIYF.